This T cell receptor (beta chain) was captured by sequencing in a study of blood T cells in healthy people across ages. This CDR3 is 13 amino acids long. The germline CDR1 and CDR2 sequences are SGHTA and FQGNSA. Trimming shortened V by 5 bases and J by 4 bases, and 11 bases separated the two germline ends. The second PCR ran about 6 to 12 cycles with a sample-barcoded 5' primer and J-beta primers. A tag from a template-switch adaptor with 12 random nucleotides marked each cDNA molecule. MiXCR was run by TCRdb on the 5' RACE reads, yielding one entry per CDR3 protein. The sample contains some 1.5 million distinct CDR3 sequences, roughly two fifths of which appear only once. The total RNA that was extracted per sample amounted to at least 5.5 micrograms.

The chain links TRBV7-2 to TRBJ1-2; D gene ambiguous. This TCR came from a woman aged 18-29 years in good health. Sequencing input: blood. The CDR3 sequence is CASSRRTAYGYTF. The CDR3 DNA reads TGTGCCAGCAGCCGCAGAACAGCCTATGGCTACACCTTC.